The 3 T cell receptor beta chains given below trace back to one sample, sequenced in a study of blood T cell repertoires in COVID-19 (dated by TCRdb to about 2020). Receptors were amplified or captured by the immunoSEQ multiplex PCR assay. Here the immuneACCESS table is served through TCRdb, limited to in-frame sequences with V and J called. Missing clones are a known gap in these copies; in checked studies unresolved V genes cover under half, and the rest lacks a known reason. The sample profile shows 250,000 to 300,000 clones; about 89% of them were found once. Of the sample, around 2.1% falls within the top ten clones. Sequenced input: peripheral blood. All receptors come from a middle-aged man with acute or convalescent COVID-19.

The chain uses TRBV19 and TRBJ1-1; TRBD1 might be the D (5 bases). Germline CDR1 and CDR2: LNHDA and SQIVND (reference sequence). The CDR3 contains 14 residues. Trimming pared 1 base from V and 0 bases from J, leaving 6 bases between. The DNA of the CDR3 is TGTGCCAGTAGTATAGGACAGATGAACACTGAAGCTTTCTTT. Amino acids: CASSIGQMNTEAFF.

J is TRBJ2-3 and V is TRBV29-1; D gene unclear. This CDR3 has 11 residues. Germline V lookup: CDR1 SQVTM, CDR2 ANQGSEA. Deletions cut 8 bases from V and 2 bases from J, with 8 bases between. The CDR3 loop is CSIRYTDTQYF. The CDR3 nucleotides read TGCAGCATTCGTTACACAGATACGCAGTATTTT.

The chain links TRBV6-5 to TRBJ1-1; D is undetermined. The V end was cut by 2 bases, the J end by 5 bases, with 6 bases between. Germline V CDR1 and CDR2: MNHEY, SVGAGI. The CDR3 extends over 12 amino acids. CDR3 sequence: CASSYGGTEAFF. CDR3 coding DNA: TGTGCCAGCAGTTACGGAGGGACTGAAGCTTTCTTT.